This TCR beta chain was captured in a study of T cell repertoires in cytomegalovirus infection. Study information: HLA-C-restricted CMV epitopes, recently identified, and well-studied HLA-B-restricted ones were used by the study. Indicated by public TCR beta signatures were CMV infection and matching HLA type. Study results and caveats: The study found HLA-C-restricted CMV-specific TCR beta clonotypes dominating the ex vivo response. Cumulative frequency (of public TCR beta family members) identified carriers of CMV plus the relevant HLA.

This clonotype occurred a few times. The antigen is not known. MiXCR was run by TCRdb on the reads, yielding one entry per CDR3 protein. The table has around 900,000 distinct CDR3 sequences, roughly 31% seen once. There are 13 residues in the CDR3. Trimming took 8 bases from V and 9 from J; bases not matched to a gene: 7. Germline assignment: CDR1 SNHLY and CDR2 FYNNEI. The chain links TRBV2 to TRBJ2-1, with 10 bases identical to TRBD2. This TCR was sampled from a human donor in good health (CMV status not recorded). Some clones in this sample may be carry-over from other donors' samples. Specimen: cultured CD8+ T cells from PBMCs, collected from culture after CMV antigen stimulation. The CDR3 region is CASGERGGREQFF. The CDR3 nucleotides read TGTGCCAGCGGGGAGCGGGGGGGTCGTGAGCAGTTCTTC.